Below, one T cell receptor beta chain is given with its context. The antigen this receptor binds is unknown. No base qualities exist here, and no much larger clone lies one base off it. The CDR3 contains 15 residues, cysteine and phenylalanine counted. Of the read, only the CDR3 DNA is kept; its 45 bases are in frame from base 1. CDR1 and CDR2, looked up from the germline V gene, are SGHTA and FQGTGA. Trimmed from V: 5 bases; trimmed from J: 1 base; junction bases lacking a gene match: 8. This specimen comes from a study of control samples from healthy donors and cancer patients (dated by TCRdb to 2020 to 2022). The method was the immunoSEQ multiplex PCR assay. Drawn from immuneACCESS, this table holds only the in-frame rearrangements with V and J called that TCRdb kept. Clones are partly lost; checked studies trace under half to an unresolved V gene and leave the rest unexplained. This sample gives 150,000 to 180,000 clones in total; about 93% of them show up just once. The top ten clonotypes cover over 2% of the sample.

Sequencing input: blood. This receptor chain uses TRBV7-3 and TRBJ2-7; TRBD1 lines up with 7 middle nucleotides. The TCR originated in a man aged 50 to 60 in good health. The CDR3: CASSRDRDRSYEQYF. The DNA sequence is TGTGCCAGCAGCCGTGACCGGGACAGATCCTACGAGCAGTACTTC.